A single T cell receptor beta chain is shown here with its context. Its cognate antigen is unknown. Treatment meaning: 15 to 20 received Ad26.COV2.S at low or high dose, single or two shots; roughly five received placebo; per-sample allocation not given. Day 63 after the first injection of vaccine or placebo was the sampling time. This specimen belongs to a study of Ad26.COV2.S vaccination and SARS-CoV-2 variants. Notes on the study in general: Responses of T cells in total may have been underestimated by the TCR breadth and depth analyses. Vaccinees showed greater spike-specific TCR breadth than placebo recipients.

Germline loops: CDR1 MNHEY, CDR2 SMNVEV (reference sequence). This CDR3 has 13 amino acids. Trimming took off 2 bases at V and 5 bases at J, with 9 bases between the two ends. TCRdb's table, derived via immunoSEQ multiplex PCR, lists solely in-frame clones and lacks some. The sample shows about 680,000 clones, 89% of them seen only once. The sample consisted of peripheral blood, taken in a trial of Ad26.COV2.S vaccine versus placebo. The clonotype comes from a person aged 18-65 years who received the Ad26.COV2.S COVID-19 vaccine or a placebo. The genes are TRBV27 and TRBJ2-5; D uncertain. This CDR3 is CASSLAGMETQYF. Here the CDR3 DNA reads TGTGCCAGCAGTTTAGCTGGGATGGAGACCCAGTACTTC.